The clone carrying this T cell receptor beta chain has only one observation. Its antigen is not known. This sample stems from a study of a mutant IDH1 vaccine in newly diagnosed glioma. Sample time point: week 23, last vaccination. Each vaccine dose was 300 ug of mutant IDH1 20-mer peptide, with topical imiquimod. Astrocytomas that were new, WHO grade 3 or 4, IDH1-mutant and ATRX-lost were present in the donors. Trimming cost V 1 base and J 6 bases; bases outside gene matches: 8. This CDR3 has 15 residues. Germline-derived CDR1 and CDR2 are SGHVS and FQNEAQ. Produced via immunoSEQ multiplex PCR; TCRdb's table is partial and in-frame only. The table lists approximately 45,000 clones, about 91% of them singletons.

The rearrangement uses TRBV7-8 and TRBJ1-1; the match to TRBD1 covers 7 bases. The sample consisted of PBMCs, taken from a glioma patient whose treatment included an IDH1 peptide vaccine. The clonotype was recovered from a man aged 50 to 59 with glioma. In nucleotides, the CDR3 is TGTGCCAGCAGCTTAGTACGACAGGGTAGGTCTGAAGCTTTCTTT. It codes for CASSLVRQGRSEAFF.